A single sample is the source of the 25 T cell receptor beta chains below, sequenced in a study of regulatory T cells in long-lasting Graves disease. Documented time point: newly diagnosed GD, antithyroid drugs for less than 3 months. Extracted PBMC RNA gave rise to the TCR library. Arm-PCR of CDR3 regions and iRepertoire HTBI primers were used to build TCR beta libraries. TCRdb fed the multiplex PCR reads into MiXCR, producing one record per CDR3 protein. The sample records 500,000 or so distinct CDR3 sequences, 15% to 20% being singletons. Another study also made use of these data, one on T cells in Graves' hyperthyroidism and ophthalmopathy.

The sequenced sample was peripheral blood mononuclear cells (PBMCs), obtained at new diagnosis, from a patient treated with antithyroid drugs. The receptor source for this set is a man in his forties with Graves disease.

The table lists this clonotype with many counts. This sequence joins TRBV29-1 and TRBJ2-7; TRBD2 is a possible D gene (5 bases). Germline CDR1 and CDR2: SQVTM and ANQGSEA. The CDR3 spans 13 residues. Trimming removed 4 bases from V and 7 bases from J, with 17 bases in between. CDR3 residues: CSVGSGLLGEQYF. CDR3 in DNA: TGCAGCGTTGGAAGCGGCCTGCTGGGTGAGCAGTACTTC.

The chain recombines TRBV12-5 with TRBJ1-1; 7 nucleotides line up with TRBD1. V lost 6 bases to trimming and J lost 5 bases; unmatched junction nucleotides: 6. This CDR3 is 13 amino acids long. Per germline, CDR1 LGHNT and CDR2 FRNRAP. CDR3 in amino acids: CASGNRGGTEAFF. The DNA of the CDR3 is TGTGCTAGTGGAAACAGGGGTGGGACTGAAGCTTTCTTT.

About this clonotype: A read error may explain this, as a much larger clone is one base away. V and J are TRBV3-1 and TRBJ2-3; 8 positions agree with TRBD2. CDR1 is LGHDT, CDR2 YNNKEL, per germline (reference sequence). The CDR3 spans 14 residues. The chain's CDR3 is CASSQLAGQDTRYF. DNA for the CDR3: TGTGCCAGCAGCCAACTAGCGGGCCAAGATACGCGGTATTTT.

Regarding this clonotype: Just one base apart from a much larger clone, this may be a read error. The gene calls are TRBV28 and TRBJ2-3; TRBD1 aligns across 11 bases. CDR3 size: 15 residues. The V segment lost 6 bases and the J segment 8 bases; nucleotides outside the gene matches: 10. CDR1 is MDHEN, CDR2 SYDVKM, per germline. CDR3 nucleotide sequence: TGTGCCAGCAGAACTCCGGGACAGGGGGTTGGTACGCAGTATTTT. Amino acids: CASRTPGQGVGTQYF.

This clonotype was observed once. This chain joins TRBV27 and TRBJ1-5, with 7 bases matching TRBD1. This CDR3 is built from 14 residues. CDR1 and CDR2 (germline): MNHEY, SMNVEV (reference sequence). V trimming: 6 bases; J trimming: 3 bases; junction bases outside the gene matches: 5. The CDR3 protein is CASRTGIHNQPQHF. CDR3 bases: TGTGCCAGCAGGACAGGGATCCACAATCAGCCCCAGCATTTT.

This clonotype was counted at least ten times. The V and J genes are TRBV20-1 and TRBJ2-3; the match to TRBD2 covers 12 bases. From germline, CDR1 is DFQATT and CDR2 SNEGSKA (reference sequence). V was clipped by 5 bases and J by 6 bases; unmatched bases: 12. The CDR3 length is 16 residues. CDR3 sequence reads: CSAEPPSGRARDTQYF. The CDR3 region has the DNA TGCAGTGCTGAACCGCCTAGCGGGAGGGCCCGGGATACGCAGTATTTT.

Worth noting for this clonotype: One base separates it from a far larger clone, so it is likely a read error. This is likely a read error, given that the CDR3 carries no conserved phenylalanine or tryptophan at its end. V usage is TRBV5-4 and J usage is TRBJ2-7, with D perhaps given as TRBD1 or TRBD2 (5 bases each). The CDR3 spans 15 residues. The ends were cut back, 3 bases at V and 3 bases at J, with 16 bases in the middle. Germline CDR1 and CDR2: SGHNT and YYREEE (reference sequence). This CDR3 is CASSSLRDRNYEQYL. The CDR3, as DNA: TGTGCCAGCAGCTCCCTCCGGGACCGAAACTACGAGCAGTACTTG.

This clonotype appeared many times. The chain is built from TRBV24-1 and TRBJ2-3; D may be TRBD1 or TRBD2 (5 bases each). Germline V gene sequence: CDR1 KGHDR, CDR2 SFDVKD. The CDR3 contains 16 residues. With 1 base removed from V and 2 bases from J, the gap between germline ends came to 12 bases. The DNA of the CDR3 is TGTGCCACCAGTGATTTAGCGAGGGGTCCCACAGATACGCAGTATTTT. Protein sequence: CATSDLARGPTDTQYF.

On this clonotype itself: Germline is not matched at one junction end, which may reflect a read error. The rearrangement joins TRBV4-2 to TRBJ2-3; 10 bases are a match to TRBD2. This CDR3 comprises 16 residues. The germline gives CDR1 LGHNA, CDR2 YNFKEQ. CDR3 in DNA: TGTGCCAACAGCCAAGCAGCGGGAGGGAGCACAGATACGCAGTATTTT. Translation gives CANSQAAGGSTDTQYF.

At least ten counts were recorded for this clonotype. J is TRBJ2-3 and V is TRBV2, with 16 bases fitting TRBD2. CDR1 and CDR2 (germline): SNHLY, FYNNEI. There are 17 residues in the CDR3. After removal of 5 bases from V and 4 bases from J, the junction contained 6 bases not matched to a gene. The CDR3 sequence: CASSTGTSGRASDTQYF. The CDR3 region has the DNA TGTGCCAGCAGTACCGGGACTAGCGGGAGGGCCTCAGATACGCAGTATTTT.

In this sample, this clonotype turned up a few times. V usage is TRBV27 and J usage is TRBJ2-7; D uncertain. The CDR3 consists of 14 residues. Germline lookup yields CDR1 MNHEY and CDR2 SMNVEV (reference sequence). The V end lost 2 bases, the J end lost 4 bases, and 12 bases lay between the germline ends. CDR3 nucleotide sequence: TGTGCCAGCAGTTTAGTTCAGGCGGCTTACGAGCAGTACTTC. Protein product: CASSLVQAAYEQYF.

A few counts support this clonotype. The chain has TRBV20-1 and TRBJ2-3; the D is unclear. The V end lost 1 base, the J end lost 2 bases, and 13 bases lay between the germline ends. Looked up from germline, CDR1 is DFQATT and CDR2 is SNEGSKA (reference sequence). The CDR3 runs to 15 residues. CDR3 in DNA: TGCAGTGCTAGAGGGGCCGGGTTGAACACAGATACGCAGTATTTT. Protein: CSARGAGLNTDTQYF.

Only a few counts were recorded for this clonotype. The rearrangement links TRBV2 to TRBJ1-6; D is unclear. The CDR3 has 12 amino acids. The germline CDR1 and CDR2 sequences are SNHLY and FYNNEI. V dropped 8 bases and J dropped 8 bases, with 10 bases sitting between them. The CDR3: CASATGYSPLHF. For the CDR3, the DNA is TGTGCCAGCGCCACGGGTTATTCACCCCTCCACTTT.

About this clonotype itself: The likely explanation is a read error, given a far larger clone one base away. V and J are TRBV10-3 and TRBJ2-1, with D possibly TRBD2 on 6 matching bases. CDR3 length: 15 amino acids. CDR1 and CDR2 (germline): ENHRY, SYGVKD. Trimming left V 5 bases short and J 6 bases short, with 17 bases between. DNA of the CDR3: TGTGCCATCAGTCGAGGGACTCTCCACTCCAATGAGCAGTTCTTC. Protein sequence: CAISRGTLHSNEQFF.

The sample holds a few counts of this clonotype. The chain uses TRBV24-1 and TRBJ2-7, with TRBD2 identical over 16 bases. CDR1 KGHDR and CDR2 SFDVKD come from the germline V gene. The CDR3 length is 17 residues. The V and J ends lost 4 bases and 7 bases, in that order; junction bases with no gene match: 9. The CDR3 is CATSESGTSGRAGEQYF. Here the CDR3 DNA reads TGTGCCACCAGTGAATCCGGGACTAGCGGGAGGGCCGGTGAGCAGTACTTC.

Notes on this clonotype: A read error may be the cause here, since a much bigger clone is one base away. V is TRBV2 and J is TRBJ1-2, with D uncertain. With 8 bases removed from V and 5 bases from J, the gap between germline ends came to 9 bases. CDR3 length equals 11 residues. Germline CDR1 SNHLY, CDR2 FYNNEI. CDR3 sequence: CASVSVYGYTF. The CDR3 coding sequence is TGTGCCAGCGTGAGCGTTTATGGCTACACCTTC.

In its sample, this clonotype was seen many times. The V call is TRBV29-1, the J call TRBJ1-1; D is possibly TRBD1 (5 bases). Germline V CDR1 and CDR2: SQVTM, ANQGSEA. Between the trimmed V and J ends, which lost 2 bases and 4 bases, there was a span of 14 bases. The CDR3 runs 14 residues. CDR3: CSVEPGTVATEAFF. In DNA form, the CDR3 reads TGCAGCGTTGAACCTGGGACCGTGGCCACTGAAGCTTTCTTT.

This chain joins TRBV20-1 and TRBJ1-2; D perhaps matches TRBD1 (6 bases). This CDR3 comprises 13 residues. Germline values: CDR1 DFQATT, CDR2 SNEGSKA (reference sequence). The V end lost 5 bases, the J end lost 2 bases, and 12 bases lay between the germline ends. The CDR3 DNA sequence: TGCAGTGCTCCCTCCGACAGGAACTATGGCTACACCTTC. Residues: CSAPSDRNYGYTF.

About this clonotype: A read error may explain this, as a much larger clone is one base away. The rearrangement uses TRBV10-3 and TRBJ2-5; D may correspond to TRBD1 or TRBD2 (6 bases each). Deletions cut 10 bases from V and 5 bases from J, with 17 bases between. The CDR3 contains 13 residues. Looked up from germline, CDR1 is ENHRY and CDR2 is SYGVKD. CDR3 nucleotides: TGTGCCACCAATGGGGGGCTGGAGGAGACCCAGTACTTC. Its translation: CATNGGLEETQYF.

This clonotype was recorded many times. This may arise from a read error, as a much more abundant clone is one base away. The chain combines TRBV20-1 with TRBJ1-1; D remains ambiguous. V was shortened by 1 base and J by 3 bases, with 3 bases between the two germline ends. Germline-derived CDR1 and CDR2 are DFQATT and SNEGSKA (reference sequence). This CDR3 spans 11 amino acids. CDR3 in amino acids: CSARVDTEAFF. The CDR3 nucleotides are TGCAGTGCTAGAGTGGACACTGAAGCTTTCTTT.

This clonotype was recorded a few times. V and J are TRBV6-2 or TRBV6-3 and TRBJ2-7, with D unresolved. Germline CDR1 and CDR2: MNHEY and SVGEGT. The V and J ends lost 6 bases and 0 bases respectively, with 15 bases between them. The CDR3 is 15 residues long. CDR3 coding DNA: TGTGCCAGCAGCGACGGTGTCGGAAGCTCCTACGAGCAGTACTTC. Encoded protein: CASSDGVGSSYEQYF.

The V call is TRBV29-1, the J call TRBJ2-7; D is possibly TRBD1 (6 bases). From germline, CDR1 is SQVTM and CDR2 ANQGSEA. The CDR3 totals 13 residues. Trimming pared 2 bases from V and 0 bases from J, leaving 8 bases between. As DNA, the CDR3 is TGCAGCGTTGAACAGGGGAGCTCCTACGAGCAGTACTTC. Residues: CSVEQGSSYEQYF.

In its sample, this clonotype was seen many times. The gene calls are TRBV7-8 and TRBJ2-7; TRBD2 might be the D (5 bases). V was shortened by 5 bases and J by 6 bases, with 17 bases between the two germline ends. Germline loops: CDR1 SGHVS, CDR2 FQNEAQ. The CDR3 sequence is 14 residues long. In nucleotides, the CDR3 is TGTGCCAGCAGCATGTTATTATACCGGGGCGAGCAGTACTTC. It translates to CASSMLLYRGEQYF.

This clonotype was seen many times. This chain joins TRBV7-2 and TRBJ2-1; D may be TRBD2 (7 bases). Judging by the DNA end, TRBJ2-5 fits better; the J call may be wrong. The CDR3 totals 14 residues. Per the germline V gene, CDR1 is SGHTA and CDR2 is FQGNSA. This chain's CDR3 is CASTLQGGSETQYF. The CDR3 nucleotides read TGTGCCAGCACCCTACAGGGAGGGTCGGAGACCCAGTACTTC.

This clonotype was picked up a small number of times. The CDR3 DNA follows: TGTGCCAGTAGTATGGTGGGACGCAAGTTCGCGAACACCGGGGAGCTGTTTTTT. Its translation is CASSMVGRKFANTGELFF. V and J are TRBV19 and TRBJ2-2; tentatively, D is TRBD1 or TRBD2 (5 bases each). V was shortened by 3 bases and J by 0 bases, with 17 bases between the two germline ends. The CDR3 runs 18 residues. Germline V gene sequence: CDR1 LNHDA, CDR2 SQIVND (reference sequence).